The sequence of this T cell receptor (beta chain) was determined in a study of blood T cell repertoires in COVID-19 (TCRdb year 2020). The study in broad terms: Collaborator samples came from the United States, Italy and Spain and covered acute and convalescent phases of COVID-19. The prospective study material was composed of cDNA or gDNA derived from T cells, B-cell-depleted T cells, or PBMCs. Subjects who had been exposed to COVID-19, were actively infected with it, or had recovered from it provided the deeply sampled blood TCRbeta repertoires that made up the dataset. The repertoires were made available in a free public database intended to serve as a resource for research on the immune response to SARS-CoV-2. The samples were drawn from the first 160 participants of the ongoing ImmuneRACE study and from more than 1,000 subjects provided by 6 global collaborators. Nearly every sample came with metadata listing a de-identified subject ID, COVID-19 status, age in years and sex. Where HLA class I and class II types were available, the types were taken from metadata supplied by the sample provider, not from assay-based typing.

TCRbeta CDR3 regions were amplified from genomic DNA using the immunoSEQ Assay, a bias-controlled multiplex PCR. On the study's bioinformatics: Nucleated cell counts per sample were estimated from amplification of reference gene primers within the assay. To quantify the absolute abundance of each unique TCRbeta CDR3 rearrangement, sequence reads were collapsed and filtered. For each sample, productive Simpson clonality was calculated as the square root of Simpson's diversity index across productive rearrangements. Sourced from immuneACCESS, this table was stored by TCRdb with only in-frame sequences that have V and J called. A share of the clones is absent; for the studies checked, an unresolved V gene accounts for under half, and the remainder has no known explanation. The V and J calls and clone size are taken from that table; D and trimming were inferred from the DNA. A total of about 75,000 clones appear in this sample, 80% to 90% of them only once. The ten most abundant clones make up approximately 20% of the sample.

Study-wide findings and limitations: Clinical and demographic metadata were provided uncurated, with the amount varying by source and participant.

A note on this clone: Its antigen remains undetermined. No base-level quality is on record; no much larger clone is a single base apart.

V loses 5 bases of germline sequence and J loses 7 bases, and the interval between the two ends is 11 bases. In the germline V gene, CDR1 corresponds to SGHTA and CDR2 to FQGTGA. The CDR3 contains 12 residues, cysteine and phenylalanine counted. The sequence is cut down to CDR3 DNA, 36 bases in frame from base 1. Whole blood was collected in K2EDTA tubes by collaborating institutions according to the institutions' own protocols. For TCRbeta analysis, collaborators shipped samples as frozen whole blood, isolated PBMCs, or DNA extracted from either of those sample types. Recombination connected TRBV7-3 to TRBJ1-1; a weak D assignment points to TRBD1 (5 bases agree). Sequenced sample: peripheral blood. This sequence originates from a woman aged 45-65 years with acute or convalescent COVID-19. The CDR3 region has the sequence CASSPGGVEAFF. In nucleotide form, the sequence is TGTGCCAGCAGCCCCGGGGGGGTTGAAGCTTTCTTT.